Below, 22 T cell receptor beta chains from the same sample are listed, as sequenced in a study of cytomegalovirus exposure and HLA in healthy donors. The PCR employed 60 Vbeta primers together with 13 Jbeta primers. Some clones are missing from TCRdb's copy, which holds only in-frame ones; the method was immunoSEQ multiplex PCR. The table shows 95,000 to 150,000 clones, with just over 65% occurring only once. Specimen: PBMCs. All receptors derive from a man aged 18-30 years in good health and CMV-seronegative.

The rearrangement uses TRBV6-6 and TRBJ2-7, with 10 bases that match TRBD1. The CDR3 has 16 amino acids. V lost 5 bases and J lost 2; bases outside the gene matches: 9. From germline, CDR1 is MNHNY and CDR2 SVGAGI (reference sequence). In nucleotides, the CDR3 is TGTGCCAGCAGTGCCCCTCAGGGACAGGGGACCTACGAGCAGTACTTC. Protein: CASSAPQGQGTYEQYF.

The CDR3 reads CASSLWFLRGPLGNEQFF. The CDR3 DNA reads as TGTGCCAGCAGTTTATGGTTTCTGCGGGGGCCCTTAGGGAATGAGCAGTTCTTC. The chain combines TRBV28 with TRBJ2-1, with D possibly matching TRBD2 (7 bases). This CDR3 is 18 amino acids long. V was clipped by 0 bases and J by 7 bases, with 22 bases between them. In germline, CDR1 is MDHEN, CDR2 SYDVKM.

The chain joins TRBV27 to TRBJ1-4, with D maybe TRBD1 (5 bases). Looked up from germline, CDR1 is MNHEY and CDR2 is SMNVEV (reference sequence). The ends were cut back, 3 bases at V and 8 bases at J, with 16 bases in the middle. The CDR3 spans 15 residues. In DNA form, the CDR3 reads TGTGCCAGCAGTTTGGAAAAGGGGCGGCAGGAAAAACTGTTTTTT. Its protein is CASSLEKGRQEKLFF.

The V and J genes are TRBV7-2 and TRBJ1-2; D gene uncertain. From germline, CDR1 is SGHTA and CDR2 FQGNSA. V shed 5 bases and J shed 1 base, with 11 bases lying between them. This CDR3 comprises 14 residues. The DNA of the CDR3 is TGTGCCAGCAGCCCAGACACAAATAACTATGGCTACACCTTC. This codes for CASSPDTNNYGYTF.

This clone showed up just a few times. The rearrangement links TRBV5-1 to TRBJ2-7; D gene ambiguous. Germline-derived CDR1 and CDR2 are SGHRS and YFSETQ. The CDR3 consists of 13 residues. Trimming stripped 1 base from V and 3 bases from J, with 8 bases between. CDR3 DNA: TGCGCCAGCAGCTTGAACAGATTCTACGAGCAGTACTTC. It codes for CASSLNRFYEQYF.

The sample holds a few counts of this clone. V is TRBV27 and J is TRBJ2-2; a possible D gene is TRBD2 (5 bases). CDR1 MNHEY and CDR2 SMNVEV come from the germline V gene (reference sequence). The CDR3 runs 19 residues. Deletions cut 2 bases from V and 1 base from J, with 20 bases between. The CDR3 nucleotides read TGTGCCAGCAGTTTAATGTCGGGATTTTCCCTCGGGAACACCGGGGAGCTGTTTTTT. This gives the protein CASSLMSGFSLGNTGELFF.

The chain links TRBV29-1 to TRBJ2-7, with a weak D call TRBD1 (6 bases). V lost 3 bases to trimming and J lost 7 bases, with 16 bases between them. The CDR3 loop spans 13 amino acids. Per the germline V gene, CDR1 is SQVTM and CDR2 is ANQGSEA. CDR3 in DNA: TGCAGCGTTGAGGAAGGACAGTCTGTTGAGCAGTACTTC. It specifies CSVEEGQSVEQYF.

The V call is TRBV18, the J call TRBJ1-4; TRBD1 is a possible D gene (5 bases). This CDR3 has 15 residues. The V gene lost 0 bases and the J gene lost 5 bases, with 10 bases spanning the gap. Germline CDR1 reads KGHSH; CDR2 reads LQKENI. The chain's CDR3 is CASSPPRQPNEKLFF. The DNA for the CDR3 is TGTGCCAGCTCACCACCGAGACAGCCGAATGAAAAACTGTTTTTT.

The V and J genes are TRBV7-2 and TRBJ2-1; 11 positions match TRBD2. Trimming at V came to 3 bases and at J to 8 bases, leaving 3 bases not matched to a gene. The V gene's germline CDR1 is SGHTA and CDR2 FQGNSA. The CDR3 is 14 residues long. CDR3 loop: CASSFTSGGDEQFF. CDR3 DNA: TGTGCCAGCAGCTTCACTAGCGGGGGCGATGAGCAGTTCTTC.

This clone showed up just a few times. This rearrangement joins TRBV9 to TRBJ2-7; D is perhaps TRBD1 (5 bases). Germline CDR1 is SGDLS and CDR2 is YYNGEE. Deletions cut 4 bases from V and 3 bases from J, with 14 bases between. The CDR3 sequence is 14 residues long. In DNA, the CDR3 is TGTGCCAGCAGCCCCCGACAGAAAGGCTACGAGCAGTACTTC. It specifies CASSPRQKGYEQYF.

The gene calls are TRBV6-5 and TRBJ1-6, with a weak D call TRBD1 (5 bases). V lost 5 bases, J lost 5 bases, and 10 bases lay in between. The length of the CDR3 is 14 residues. Germline V CDR1 and CDR2: MNHEY, SVGAGI. The CDR3 DNA is TGTGCCAGCAGTCCCCCCAGGGATAATTCACCCCTCCACTTT. Translating gives CASSPPRDNSPLHF.

V is TRBV29-1 and J is TRBJ1-1, with D possibly being TRBD1 (6 bases). The V gene lost 6 bases and the J gene lost 11 bases, with 13 bases spanning the gap. The CDR3 spans 10 residues. Germline V CDR1 and CDR2: SQVTM, ANQGSEA. CDR3 loop: CSVGGGRAFF. CDR3 DNA: TGCAGCGTGGGGGGGGGCCGGGCTTTCTTT.

The chain is built from TRBV5-8 and TRBJ1-1; D call uncertain. With 7 bases removed from V and 0 bases from J, the gap between germline ends came to 7 bases. The CDR3 contains 12 residues. Germline CDR1 reads SGHTS; CDR2 reads YDEGEE. CDR3 DNA sequence: TGTGCCAGCGTTGGCCTGAACACTGAAGCTTTCTTT. Its protein is CASVGLNTEAFF.

V is TRBV6-1 and J is TRBJ2-7; tentatively, D is TRBD1 (5 bases). In germline, CDR1 is MNHNS, CDR2 SASEGT. CDR3 size: 12 residues. Trimming took 4 bases from V and 2 from J, leaving 6 bases between them. The CDR3 is CASSVQAYEQYF. CDR3 nucleotides: TGTGCCAGCAGTGTACAGGCCTACGAGCAGTACTTC.

The chain combines TRBV7-3 with TRBJ2-1; 10 nucleotides align to TRBD2. The germline CDR1 and CDR2 sequences are SGHTA and FQGTGA. V lost 5 bases and J lost 2; bases outside the gene matches: 3. The CDR3 totals 15 residues. The CDR3 bases are TGTGCCAGCAGCCCGGGACTAGCGACCTACAATGAGCAGTTCTTC. Its translation is CASSPGLATYNEQFF.

The chain uses TRBV9 and TRBJ2-4; D uncertain. V was clipped by 2 bases and J by 6 bases, with 3 bases between them. Germline-derived CDR1 and CDR2 are SGDLS and YYNGEE. This CDR3 is built from 11 residues. The CDR3 bases are TGTGCCAGCAGCGTCCGAAACATTCAGTACTTC. The encoded protein is CASSVRNIQYF.

This chain uses TRBV6-5 with TRBJ2-7; D possibly corresponds to TRBD1 (5 bases). The V end lost 6 bases, the J end lost 2 bases, and 14 bases lay between the germline ends. Germline CDR1 MNHEY, CDR2 SVGAGI. The CDR3 covers 14 residues. Here the CDR3 reads CASSLREGAYEQYF. For the CDR3, the DNA is TGTGCCAGCAGCCTACGTGAAGGGGCCTACGAGCAGTACTTC.

This clone was counted a single time. The V gene is TRBV27, the J gene TRBJ2-1; no clear D. CDR1 and CDR2 from the germline V gene are MNHEY and SMNVEV (reference sequence). The CDR3 is made up of 15 amino acids. V was pared by 5 bases and J by 8 bases, with 19 bases between. The CDR3 sequence is CASSPYYRPQDEQFF. CDR3 bases: TGTGCCAGCAGTCCCTACTATCGACCCCAAGATGAGCAGTTCTTC.

The CDR3 DNA is TGTGCCAGCAGTAGACAGGGAGCCTACGAGCAGTACTTC. Translation gives CASSRQGAYEQYF. This rearrangement joins TRBV25-1 to TRBJ2-7; TRBD1 matches 7 bases. CDR3 length: 13 amino acids. Trimming at V came to 5 bases and at J to 2 bases, leaving 3 bases not matched to a gene. CDR1 is MGHDK, CDR2 SYGVNS, per germline.

The J gene is TRBJ1-2, the V gene TRBV18; D remains unclear. The V gene's germline CDR1 is KGHSH and CDR2 LQKENI. Trimming shortened V by 3 bases and J by 6 bases, and 20 bases separated the two germline ends. The CDR3 length is 16 residues. The CDR3 DNA reads as TGTGCCAGCTCACCCACCCGGGGTTCAAAACCTCATGGCTACACCTTC. Its translation is CASSPTRGSKPHGYTF.

The V call is TRBV6-6, the J call TRBJ1-1, with TRBD1 identical over 9 bases. Germline-derived CDR1 and CDR2 are MNHNY and SVGAGI (reference sequence). This CDR3 has 14 residues. The V gene end was trimmed by 5 bases and the J gene end by 5 bases; junction bases not matched to a gene: 6. The DNA for the CDR3 is TGTGCCAGCAGTCGTCCCGGGACAGGGACTGAAGCTTTCTTT. Its protein is CASSRPGTGTEAFF.

Only a few counts were recorded for this clone. The chain couples TRBV7-9 to TRBJ1-5; possibly TRBD1 for D (6 bases). CDR3 length: 14 amino acids. Germline V gene data show CDR1 as SEHNR and CDR2 as FQNEAQ (reference sequence). V was cut by 3 bases and J by 4 bases, with 10 bases left in between. The CDR3 nucleotides are TGTGCCAGCAGCTTGACGGGACAAAATCAGCCCCAGCATTTT. Amino acids: CASSLTGQNQPQHF.